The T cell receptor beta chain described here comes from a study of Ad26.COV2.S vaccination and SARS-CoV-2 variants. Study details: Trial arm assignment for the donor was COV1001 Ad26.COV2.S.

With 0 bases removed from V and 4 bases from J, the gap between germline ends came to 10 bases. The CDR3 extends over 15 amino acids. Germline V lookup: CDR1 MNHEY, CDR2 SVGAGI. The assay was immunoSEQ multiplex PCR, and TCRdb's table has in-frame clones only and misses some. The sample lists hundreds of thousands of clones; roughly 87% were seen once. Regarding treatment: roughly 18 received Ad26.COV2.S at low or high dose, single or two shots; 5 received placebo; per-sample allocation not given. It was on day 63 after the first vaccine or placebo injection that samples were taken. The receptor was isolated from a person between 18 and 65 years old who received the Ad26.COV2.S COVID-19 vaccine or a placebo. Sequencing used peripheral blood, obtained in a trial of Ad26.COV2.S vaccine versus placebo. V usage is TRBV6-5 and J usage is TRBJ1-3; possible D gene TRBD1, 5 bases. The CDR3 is CASSYSQGVGNTIYF. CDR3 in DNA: TGTGCCAGCAGTTACTCGCAGGGAGTAGGAAACACCATATATTTT.